This T cell receptor (beta chain) was observed in a study of breast tumors, draining lymph nodes, adjacent tissues. TCRdb recomputed calls from the multiplex PCR reads with MiXCR, one row per CDR3 protein. The data contain about 21,000 distinct CDR3 sequences, roughly 50% of them singletons. Germline V gives CDR1 ENHRY, CDR2 SYGVKD. The ends lost 10 bases at V and 3 bases at J; junction bases unmatched: 6. There are 13 residues in the CDR3. The sequence derives from a female donor with breast cancer. Some clones in this sample may be carry-over from other donors' samples. Material for sequencing was breast tumor tissue. This chain uses TRBV10-3 with TRBJ2-5, with 9 bases fitting TRBD2. CDR3 nucleotides: TGTGCCACGCGGACTAGCGTAAAAGAGACCCAGTACTTC. Protein: CATRTSVKETQYF.